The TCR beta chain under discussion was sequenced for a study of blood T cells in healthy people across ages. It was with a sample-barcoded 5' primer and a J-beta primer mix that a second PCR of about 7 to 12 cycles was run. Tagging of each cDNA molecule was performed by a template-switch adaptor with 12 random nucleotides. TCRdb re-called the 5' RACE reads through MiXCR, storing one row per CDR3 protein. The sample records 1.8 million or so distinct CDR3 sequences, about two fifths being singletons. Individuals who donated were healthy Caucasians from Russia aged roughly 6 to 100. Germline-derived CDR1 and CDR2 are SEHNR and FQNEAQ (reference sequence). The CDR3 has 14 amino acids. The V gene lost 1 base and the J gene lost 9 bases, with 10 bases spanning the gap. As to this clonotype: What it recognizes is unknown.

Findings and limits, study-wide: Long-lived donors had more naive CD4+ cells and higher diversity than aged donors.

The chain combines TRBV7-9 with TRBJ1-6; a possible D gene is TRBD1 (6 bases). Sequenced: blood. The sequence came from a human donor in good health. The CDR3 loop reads CASSLDRDVSPLHF. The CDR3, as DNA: TGTGCCAGCAGCTTAGACAGGGATGTTTCACCCCTCCACTTT.